This T cell receptor (beta chain) was obtained from a study of blood T cells in healthy people across ages. A J-beta primer mix and a sample-barcoded 5' primer were used in a second PCR of about 6 to 12 cycles. Via MiXCR, TCRdb re-called the 5' RACE reads, giving one row per CDR3 protein. Seen here are 650,000 to 1,000,000 distinct CDR3 sequences, about 46% observed once, and the top ten hold approximately 18%. V was clipped by 4 bases and J by 0 bases, with 12 bases between them. This CDR3 spans 15 amino acids. Germline assignment: CDR1 LGHNA and CDR2 YNFKEQ. This clonotype was obtained from a man older than 75 in good health. This chain joins TRBV4-2 and TRBJ1-1, with D hard to call. The sequenced sample consisted of blood. CDR3 DNA: TGTGCCAGCAGCCGGAGCGATCCTATGAACACTGAAGCTTTCTTT. It specifies CASSRSDPMNTEAFF.